Below, one T cell receptor beta chain is given with its context. Its antigen is currently unknown. These data come from a study of beta chain features in type 1 diabetes. Naive, central memory, regulatory and stem cell-like memory cells within the CD4+ compartment were sorted using CD45RO/CCR7/CD25/CD127/CD95/CD27. Expressed TCRB transcripts were sequenced because the entire RNA isolate underwent reverse transcription. Measured with immunoSEQ multiplex PCR; TCRdb has only the in-frame clones, and not every one. The data hold around 260,000 clones, with around 24% observed a single time. Study observations and caveats: Sequencing of cDNA might inflate the share of cells that strongly express TCR. Fewer insertions but more deletions were seen at VDJ junctions in type 1 diabetes patients. Type 1 diabetes patients had TCRB CDR3s that were shorter (moderately but significantly so) in all four CD4+ subsets.

Deletions cut 0 bases from V and 4 bases from J, with 13 bases between. The CDR3 has 16 amino acids. Germline V gene lookup returns CDR1 LGHNA and CDR2 YNFKEQ. The chain links TRBV4-2 to TRBJ1-5; D remains unclear. Sequenced: naive CD4+ T cells from blood. This receptor was identified in a woman aged 25 to 45 with type 1 diabetes. Here the CDR3 reads CASSQDKERGNQPQHF. The CDR3 DNA is TGTGCCAGCAGCCAAGATAAGGAACGGGGAAATCAGCCCCAGCATTTT.